Here is one TCR beta chain with its context. The data were obtained in a study of control samples from healthy donors and cancer patients. The CDR3 loop spans 14 amino acids. Germline-derived CDR1 and CDR2 are SNHLY and FYNNEI. After removal of 6 bases from V and 2 bases from J, the junction contained 5 bases not matched to a gene. Sequencing used immunoSEQ multiplex PCR; TCRdb keeps in-frame clones, though not all of them. The sample has around 110,000 clones; more than 75% are singletons. The chain couples TRBV2 to TRBJ2-7; 9 bases align to TRBD2. The specimen was blood. The clonotype comes from a woman between 70 and 85 years old in good health. The CDR3 sequence: CASRGGGGAYEQYF. The CDR3, as DNA: TGTGCCAGCAGGGGGGGCGGGGGGGCCTACGAGCAGTACTTC.